The 9 T cell receptor beta chains below come from one sample, sequenced in a study of shared clonotypes between healthy human individuals. The data were produced by immunoSEQ multiplex PCR, yet TCRdb's version contains in-frame clones alone and is incomplete. The sample includes 2 million to 2.5 million clones, around 93% seen only once; the top ten take 0.3% to 0.45%. The sample comprised naive CD4+ T cells from PBMCs. Stated subset: CD45RA+ positively selected. These receptors originate from a man aged 18 to 29 in good health. Some clones in this sample may be carry-over from other donors' samples.

The chain couples TRBV5-4 to TRBJ2-7, with 8 bases identical to TRBD1. Trimming at V came to 4 bases and at J to 5 bases, leaving 5 bases not matched to a gene. Germline-derived CDR1 and CDR2 are SGHNT and YYREEE (reference sequence). This CDR3 has 13 amino acids. In DNA, the CDR3 is TGTGCCAGCAGCCCCCGGACAGGGAACGAGCAGTACTTC. This encodes CASSPRTGNEQYF.

V usage is TRBV28 and J usage is TRBJ1-5, with 10 bases that match TRBD1. The V gene end was trimmed by 6 bases and the J gene end by 5 bases; junction bases not matched to a gene: 4. CDR1 and CDR2 (germline): MDHEN, SYDVKM. The CDR3 has 14 residues. CDR3 DNA sequence: TGTGCCAGCAGCAAGGGACAGGGGCATCAGCCCCAGCATTTT. It specifies CASSKGQGHQPQHF.

The chain links TRBV9 to TRBJ2-7; 9 bases are shared with TRBD1. This CDR3 contains 16 residues. Germline V gene sequence: CDR1 SGDLS, CDR2 YYNGEE. The V and J ends lost 4 bases and 2 bases, in that order; junction bases with no gene match: 10. CDR3 amino acids: CASSPRRDRDTYEQYF. CDR3 sequence (DNA): TGTGCCAGCAGCCCCAGGCGGGACAGGGATACCTACGAGCAGTACTTC. The full variable domain, rest sourced from reference TRBV9 and TRBJ2-7, is DSGVTQTPKHLITATGQRVTLRCSPRSGDLSVYWYQQSLDQGLQFLIQYYNGEERAKGNILERFSAQQFPDLHSELNLSSLELGDSALYFCASSPRRDRDTYEQYFGPGTRLTVT.

As regards this clone: The same CDR3 also results from other DNA sequences found in this sample. The genes are TRBV7-2 and TRBJ2-3; D is unresolved. The germline CDR1 and CDR2 sequences are SGHTA and FQGNSA. The length of the CDR3 is 14 residues. V was cut by 1 base and J by 0 bases, with 5 bases left in between. In DNA, the CDR3 is TGTGCCAGCAGCTTAGTGCGTAGCACAGATACGCAGTATTTT. This encodes CASSLVRSTDTQYF. Full variable domain (outside the CDR3, taken from reference TRBV7-2 and TRBJ2-3): GAGVSQSPSNKVTEKGKDVELRCDPISGHTALYWYRQSLGQGLEFLIYFQGNSAPDKSGLPSDRFSAERTGGSVSTLTIQRTQQEDSAVYLCASSLVRSTDTQYFGPGTRLTVL.

The chain recombines TRBV28 with TRBJ1-5, with D perhaps TRBD1 (5 bases). CDR1 and CDR2 from the germline V gene are MDHEN and SYDVKM. Trimming shortened V by 4 bases and J by 5 bases, and 15 bases separated the two germline ends. The CDR3 covers 15 residues. The CDR3 reads CASSSSREGDQPQHF. The CDR3 DNA reads TGTGCCAGCAGTTCCTCCAGGGAGGGAGATCAGCCCCAGCATTTT.

This rearrangement joins TRBV29-1 to TRBJ2-1; 12 bases match TRBD2. V trimming: 2 bases; J trimming: 7 bases; junction bases outside the gene matches: 15. The V gene's germline CDR1 is SQVTM and CDR2 ANQGSEA. The length of the CDR3 is 18 residues. The chain's CDR3 is CSVESGWASGGAGNEQFF. In DNA, the CDR3 is TGCAGCGTTGAAAGTGGCTGGGCTAGCGGGGGGGCAGGTAATGAGCAGTTCTTC.

The chain carries TRBV7-3 and TRBJ2-7; 8 bases line up with TRBD1. V shed 6 bases and J 1 base; nucleotides not matched to a gene: 2. The CDR3 runs 13 residues. Germline V lookup: CDR1 SGHTA, CDR2 FQGTGA. CDR3 DNA: TGTGCCAGCAGGAGGACAGGGTCCTACGAGCAGTACTTC. Translated: CASRRTGSYEQYF.

The chain carries TRBV11-3 and TRBJ2-2, with 12 bases fitting TRBD2. Germline CDR1 is SGHNT and CDR2 is YENEEA. The V segment lost 5 bases and the J segment 7 bases; nucleotides outside the gene matches: 5. This CDR3 has 15 residues. In DNA, the CDR3 is TGTGCCAGCAGCGAGGGACTAGCGGGTTTCGGGGAGCTGTTTTTT. It specifies CASSEGLAGFGELFF. Supplemented by reference TRBV11-3 and TRBJ2-2, the full variable domain reads EAGVVQSPRYKIIEKKQPVAFWCNPISGHNTLYWYLQNLGQGPELLIRYENEEAVDDSQLPKDRFSAERLKGVDSTLKIQPAELGDSAVYLCASSEGLAGFGELFFGEGSRLTVL.

This clone came up a few times. This chain links TRBV18 with TRBJ2-2; D is undetermined. Germline CDR1 and CDR2: KGHSH and LQKENI. The CDR3 covers 14 residues. V lost 2 bases to trimming and J lost 5 bases, with 9 bases between them. The CDR3 bases are TGTGCCAGCTCACCAGGGTCTGAAACCGGGGAGCTGTTTTTT. Residues: CASSPGSETGELFF.